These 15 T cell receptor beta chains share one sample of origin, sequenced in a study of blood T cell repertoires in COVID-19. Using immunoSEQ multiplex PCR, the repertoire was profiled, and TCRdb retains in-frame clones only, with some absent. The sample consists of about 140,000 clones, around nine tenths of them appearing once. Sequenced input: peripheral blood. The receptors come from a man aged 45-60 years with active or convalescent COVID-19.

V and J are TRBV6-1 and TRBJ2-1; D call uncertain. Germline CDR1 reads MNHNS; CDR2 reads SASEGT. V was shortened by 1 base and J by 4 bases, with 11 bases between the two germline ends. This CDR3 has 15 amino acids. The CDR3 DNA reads TGTGCCAGCAGTGAAGGGGCTATCCTGTACAATGAGCAGTTCTTC. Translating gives CASSEGAILYNEQFF.

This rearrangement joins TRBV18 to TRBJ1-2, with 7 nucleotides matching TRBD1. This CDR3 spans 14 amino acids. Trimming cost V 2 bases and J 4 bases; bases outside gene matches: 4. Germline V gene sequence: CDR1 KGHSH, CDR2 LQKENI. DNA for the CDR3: TGTGCCAGCTCACCAGAGGGGGCGAGCTATGGCTACACCTTC. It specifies CASSPEGASYGYTF.

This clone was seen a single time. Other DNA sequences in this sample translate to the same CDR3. The CDR3 DNA follows: TGTGCCAGCAGCTTAGATATGAACACTGAAGCTTTCTTT. Protein product: CASSLDMNTEAFF. V is TRBV7-9 and J is TRBJ1-1; D not resolved. From germline, CDR1 is SEHNR and CDR2 FQNEAQ (reference sequence). The V end was cut by 1 base, the J end by 0 bases, with 3 bases between. This CDR3 spans 13 amino acids.

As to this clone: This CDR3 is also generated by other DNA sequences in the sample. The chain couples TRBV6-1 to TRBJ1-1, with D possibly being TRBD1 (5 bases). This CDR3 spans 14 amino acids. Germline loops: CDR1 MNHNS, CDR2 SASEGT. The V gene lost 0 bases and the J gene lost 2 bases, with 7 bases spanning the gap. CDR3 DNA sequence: TGTGCCAGCAGTGAAGCGGGGGGAAACACTGAAGCTTTCTTT. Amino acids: CASSEAGGNTEAFF.

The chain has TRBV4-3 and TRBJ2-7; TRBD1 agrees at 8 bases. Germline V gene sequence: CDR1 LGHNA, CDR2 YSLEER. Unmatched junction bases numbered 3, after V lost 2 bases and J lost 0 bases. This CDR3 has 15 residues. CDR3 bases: TGCGCCAGCAGCCAACAACAGGGGGGCTCCTACGAGCAGTACTTC. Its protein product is CASSQQQGGSYEQYF.

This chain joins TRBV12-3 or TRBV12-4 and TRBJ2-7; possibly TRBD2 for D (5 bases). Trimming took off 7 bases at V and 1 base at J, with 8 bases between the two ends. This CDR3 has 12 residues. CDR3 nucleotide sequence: TGTGCCAGCACTAGCAGTTCCTACGAGCAGTACTTC. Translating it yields CASTSSSYEQYF.

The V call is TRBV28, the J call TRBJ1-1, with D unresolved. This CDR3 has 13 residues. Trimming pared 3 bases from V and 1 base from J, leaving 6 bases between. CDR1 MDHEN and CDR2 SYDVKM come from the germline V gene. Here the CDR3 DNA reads TGTGCCAGCAGTTTGATGGCGAACACTGAAGCTTTCTTT. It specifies CASSLMANTEAFF.

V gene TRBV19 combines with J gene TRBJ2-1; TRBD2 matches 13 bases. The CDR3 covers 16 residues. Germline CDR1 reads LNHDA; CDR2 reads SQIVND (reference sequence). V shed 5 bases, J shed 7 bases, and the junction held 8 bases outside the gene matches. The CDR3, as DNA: TGTGCCAGTAGTTTATCGGGACTAGCGGGGAAGAATGAGCAGTTCTTC. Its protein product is CASSLSGLAGKNEQFF. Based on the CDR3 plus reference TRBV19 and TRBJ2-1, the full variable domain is DGGITQSPKYLFRKEGQNVTLSCEQNLNHDAMYWYRQDPGQGLRLIYYSQIVNDFQKGDIAEGYSVSREKKESFPLTVTSAQKNPTAFYLCASSLSGLAGKNEQFFGPGTRLTVL.

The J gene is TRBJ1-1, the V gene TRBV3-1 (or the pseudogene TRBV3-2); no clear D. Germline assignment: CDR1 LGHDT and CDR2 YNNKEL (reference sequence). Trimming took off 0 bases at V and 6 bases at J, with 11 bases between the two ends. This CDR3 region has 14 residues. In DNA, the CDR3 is TGTGCCAGCAGCCAAGAGGGAGGAAGGGCTGAAGCTTTCTTT. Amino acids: CASSQEGGRAEAFF.

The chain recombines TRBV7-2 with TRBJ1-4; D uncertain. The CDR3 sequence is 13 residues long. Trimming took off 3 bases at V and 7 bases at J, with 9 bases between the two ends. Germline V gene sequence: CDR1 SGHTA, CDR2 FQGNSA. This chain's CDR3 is CASSFGGSEKLFF. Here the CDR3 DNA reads TGTGCCAGCAGCTTCGGAGGGTCTGAAAAACTGTTTTTT.

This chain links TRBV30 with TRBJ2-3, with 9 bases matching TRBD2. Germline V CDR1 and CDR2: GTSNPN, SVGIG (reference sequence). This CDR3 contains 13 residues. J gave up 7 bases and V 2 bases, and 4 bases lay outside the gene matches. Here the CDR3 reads CAWSPSGANTQYF. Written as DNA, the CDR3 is TGTGCCTGGAGTCCTAGCGGGGCTAATACGCAGTATTTT.

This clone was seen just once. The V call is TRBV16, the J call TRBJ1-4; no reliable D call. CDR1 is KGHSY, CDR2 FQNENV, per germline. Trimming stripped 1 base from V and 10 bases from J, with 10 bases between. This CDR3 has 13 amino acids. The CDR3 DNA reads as TGTGCCAGCAGCCAATGGGAGGCAAGAAAACTGTTTTTT. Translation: CASSQWEARKLFF.

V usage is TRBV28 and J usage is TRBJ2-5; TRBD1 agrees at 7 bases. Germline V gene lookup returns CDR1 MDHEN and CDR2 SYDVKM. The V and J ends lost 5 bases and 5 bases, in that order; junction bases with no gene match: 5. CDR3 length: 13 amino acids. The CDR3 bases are TGTGCCAGCAGTCCGAGACAGGGTGAGACCCAGTACTTC. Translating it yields CASSPRQGETQYF.

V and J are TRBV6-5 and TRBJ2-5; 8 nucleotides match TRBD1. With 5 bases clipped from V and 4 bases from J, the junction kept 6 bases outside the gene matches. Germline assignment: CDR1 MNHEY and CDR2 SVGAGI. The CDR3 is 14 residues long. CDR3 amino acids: CASSMTGVGETQYF. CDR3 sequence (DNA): TGTGCCAGCAGTATGACAGGGGTGGGAGAGACCCAGTACTTC.

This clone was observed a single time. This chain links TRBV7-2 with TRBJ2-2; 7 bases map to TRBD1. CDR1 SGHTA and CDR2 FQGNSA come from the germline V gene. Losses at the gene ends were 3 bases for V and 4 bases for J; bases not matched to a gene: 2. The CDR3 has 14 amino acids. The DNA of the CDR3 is TGTGCCAGCAGCTTGACAGGGCCCACCGGGGAGCTGTTTTTT. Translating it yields CASSLTGPTGELFF.